Given below is one T cell receptor (beta chain) in context. What it recognizes is unknown. This entry comes from a study of T cell responses to AZD1222 COVID-19 vaccine. TCRdb's table, derived via immunoSEQ multiplex PCR, lists solely in-frame clones and lacks some. This repertoire shows 85,000 to 100,000 clones, around 73% found once; its top ten account for approximately 21%. Germline V gives CDR1 SQVTM, CDR2 ANQGSEA. This CDR3 spans 13 amino acids. J gave up 6 bases and V 5 bases, and 7 bases lay outside the gene matches. The study's findings and limits: At 160-218 and 743-854, vaccine-associated CD4 TCRs were dominant, and they spanned spike. White British donors predominated, females outnumbered males, and clonal diversity was possibly underestimated. Vaccination with two AZD1222 doses was followed by a rise in Spike-specific TCR breadth and depth. The study identified only six AZD1222 recipients as seropositive at baseline.

V gene TRBV29-1 combines with J gene TRBJ1-5, with 7 nucleotides matching TRBD1. The material was peripheral blood, obtained on day 0 of AZD1222 vaccination. The clonotype comes from an adult in good health. DNA of the CDR3: TGCAGCGTTCGAGGGGGCGCCGGTCAGCCCCAGCATTTT. Its protein is CSVRGGAGQPQHF.